The rows below give T cell receptor beta chains drawn from one sample of a study of blood T cells in healthy people across ages. Using its own MiXCR run on the 5' RACE reads, TCRdb lists one record per CDR3 protein. The sample lists hundreds of thousands of distinct CDR3 sequences, roughly 44% occurring once. Source material: blood. Receptors were obtained from a man aged 55 to 70 in good health. The CDR3 runs from the conserved cysteine through the conserved F or W. The D gene is left open where the match is weak. Clone size appears in some rows only: once, few, many, or a class for an expanded clone.

D: NA; V: TRBV25-1; J: TRBJ1-3; size: NA; DNA: TGTGCCAGCGTTACTGGAAACACCATATATTTT; CDR3: CASVTGNTIYF
D: NA; V: TRBV2; J: TRBJ2-5; size: once; DNA: TGTGCCAGCAGTGATGTGGAAGAGACCCAGTACTTC; CDR3: CASSDVEETQYF
D: TRBD1; V: TRBV5-1; J: TRBJ2-7; size: few; DNA: TGCGCCAGCAGCCCCGGGACAGCGCTTTCTTTTCTCTACGAGCAGTACTTC; CDR3: CASSPGTALSFLYEQYF
D: NA; V: TRBV6-5; J: TRBJ1-2; size: NA; DNA: TGTGCCAGCAGCCAAGGAGGGGACTACACCTTC; CDR3: CASSQGGDYTF
D: TRBD1; V: TRBV19; J: TRBJ1-1; size: NA; DNA: TGTGCCAGTAGCCCTTGGCAGGGGGCCGTCGCTTTCTTT; CDR3: CASSPWQGAVAFF
D: NA; V: TRBV5-1; J: TRBJ2-5; size: NA; DNA: TGCGCCAGCAGCTTGGCCATAGCGAGGAGGGATGAGCAGTACTTC; CDR3: CASSLAIARRDEQYF
D: TRBD2; V: TRBV5-1; J: TRBJ2-5; size: NA; DNA: TGCGCCAGCACGGTCAGCCCGGGAGGAGAGACCCAGTACTTC; CDR3: CASTVSPGGETQYF
D: NA; V: TRBV21-1; J: TRBJ2-7; size: few; DNA: TGTGCCAGCAGCAAAGCGGAAGGGAGGAGCTCCTACGAGCAGTACTTC; CDR3: CASSKAEGRSSYEQYF
D: NA; V: TRBV4-1; J: TRBJ2-5; size: NA; DNA: TGCGCCAGCAGACAAGATTCCCAGCTACTACAAGAGACCCAGTACTTC; CDR3: CASRQDSQLLQETQYF
D: TRBD2; V: TRBV4-3; J: TRBJ2-3; size: NA; DNA: TGCGCCAGCAGCCAAGATCAGCGGGGCCCTCTCGATACGCAGTATTTT; CDR3: CASSQDQRGPLDTQYF
D: NA; V: TRBV7-9; J: TRBJ2-3; size: NA; DNA: TGTGCCAGCAGCTTTTTGGGCGGGAAGAGCACAGATACGCAGTATTTT; CDR3: CASSFLGGKSTDTQYF
D: NA; V: TRBV5-1; J: TRBJ2-7; size: few; DNA: TGCGCCAGCAGCTTGGCCCGAAATCCAGGGATCTCCGAGGGCGAGCAGTACTTC; CDR3: CASSLARNPGISEGEQYF
D: NA; V: TRBV20-1; J: TRBJ2-7; size: NA; DNA: TGCAGTGCTCGACCCCCGACGACTGGCTACAATGAGCAGTACTTC; CDR3: CSARPPTTGYNEQYF
D: NA; V: TRBV6-2/TRBV6-3; J: TRBJ1-2; size: NA; DNA: TGTGCCAGCAGTTCCGTGTCGGGCCCCTGGGGCTACACCTTC; CDR3: CASSSVSGPWGYTF
D: TRBD1; V: TRBV7-6; J: TRBJ1-4; size: NA; DNA: TGTGCCAGCAGCTTAGCGGTTGCAGGGGGCAATGAAAAACTGTTTTTT; CDR3: CASSLAVAGGNEKLFF
D: NA; V: TRBV7-6; J: TRBJ2-2; size: NA; DNA: TGTGCCAGCAACGAGGGGCAGACGAACACCGGGGAGCTGTTTTTT; CDR3: CASNEGQTNTGELFF
D: TRBD1; V: TRBV9; J: TRBJ2-1; size: once; DNA: TGTGCCAGCAGCGTAGGATTGGGGACAGGGGGCACCCACAATGAGCAGTTCTTC; CDR3: CASSVGLGTGGTHNEQFF
D: NA; V: TRBV7-2; J: TRBJ2-3; size: few; DNA: TGTGCCAGCGGCAGGGACCCCACAGATACGCAGTATTTT; CDR3: CASGRDPTDTQYF
D: NA; V: TRBV20-1; J: TRBJ2-5; size: NA; DNA: TGCAGCCCCACCTTGTGGGAGAAGACCCAGTACTTC; CDR3: CSPTLWEKTQYF
D: TRBD2; V: TRBV5-1; J: TRBJ2-1; size: NA; DNA: TGCGCCAGCGGCGGGGGACTAGCGGGCTACAATGAGCAGTTCTTC; CDR3: CASGGGLAGYNEQFF
D: TRBD1; V: TRBV7-2; J: TRBJ2-3; size: NA; DNA: TGTGCCAGCAGCTTAGAGGGGACAGGGGGCGTACTTGATACGCAGTATTTT; CDR3: CASSLEGTGGVLDTQYF
D: TRBD1; V: TRBV6-5; J: TRBJ2-7; size: few; DNA: TGTGCCAGCAAAAGGGACAGGGTGGGCGAGCAGTACTTC; CDR3: CASKRDRVGEQYF
D: NA; V: TRBV29-1; J: TRBJ2-3; size: NA; DNA: TGCAGCGTAGAGGCGGACGTACCCCATACGCAGTATTTT; CDR3: CSVEADVPHTQYF
D: NA; V: TRBV29-1; J: TRBJ1-2; size: few; DNA: TGCAGCGTTGAGGTGGACTCCTCCTATGGCTACACCTTC; CDR3: CSVEVDSSYGYTF
D: NA; V: TRBV20-1; J: TRBJ1-2; size: NA; DNA: TGCAGTAAATCCACCCAGTCTAACTATGGCTACACCTTC; CDR3: CSKSTQSNYGYTF
D: NA; V: TRBV25-1; J: TRBJ2-2; size: NA; DNA: TGTGCCAGCAGTGAATCGAGGAGGAACACCGGGGAGCTGTTTTTT; CDR3: CASSESRRNTGELFF
D: NA; V: TRBV12-3/TRBV12-4; J: TRBJ2-1; size: NA; DNA: TGTGCCAGCACCCAGGGATTTGGTGAGCAGTTCTTC; CDR3: CASTQGFGEQFF
D: NA; V: TRBV7-2; J: TRBJ2-5; size: NA; DNA: TGTGTCAGCAGCTCGGAGGGGCCTCCCCAAGAGACCCAGTACTTC; CDR3: CVSSSEGPPQETQYF
D: TRBD1; V: TRBV7-8; J: TRBJ1-2; size: NA; DNA: TGTGCCAGCAGCCATGGACAGGCTAATGGCTACACCTTC; CDR3: CASSHGQANGYTF
D: NA; V: TRBV12-3/TRBV12-4; J: TRBJ2-1; size: few; DNA: TGTGCCACCCTCACGGGATACAATGAGCAGTTCTTC; CDR3: CATLTGYNEQFF
D: TRBD1; V: TRBV20-1; J: TRBJ2-3; size: NA; DNA: TGCAGTGCAAGGACGACAGGGCGCGCAGATACGCAGTATTTT; CDR3: CSARTTGRADTQYF
D: NA; V: TRBV14; J: TRBJ1-1; size: few; DNA: TGTGCCAGCAGTCTGCGTCCCCGGGAGCACGCTTTCTTT; CDR3: CASSLRPREHAFF
D: NA; V: TRBV7-2; J: TRBJ2-7; size: NA; DNA: TGTGCCAGCAGCTTAGTGGCCAGTACCTACGAGCAGTACTTC; CDR3: CASSLVASTYEQYF
D: TRBD1; V: TRBV3-1; J: TRBJ2-7; size: few; DNA: TGTGCCAGCAGCGACACCGGGACAGGGTTATACGGCGAGCAGTACTTC; CDR3: CASSDTGTGLYGEQYF
D: NA; V: TRBV5-4; J: TRBJ2-7; size: many; DNA: TGTGCCAGCAGCCACCCCTACGAGCAGTACTTC; CDR3: CASSHPYEQYF
D: TRBD1; V: TRBV5-5; J: TRBJ1-2; size: NA; DNA: TGTGCCAGCAGCTTGGCCGGACAGGGAGGTGGCTACACCTTC; CDR3: CASSLAGQGGGYTF
D: TRBD1; V: TRBV20-1; J: TRBJ2-7; size: NA; DNA: TGCAGTGCTAGAGTTAGAGACAGGGTGAGAGAGCAGTACTTC; CDR3: CSARVRDRVREQYF
D: NA; V: TRBV6-5; J: TRBJ1-5; size: NA; DNA: TGTGCCAGCAGCCAAGTAGTACAGGGACAGCCCCAGCATTTT; CDR3: CASSQVVQGQPQHF
D: NA; V: TRBV7-9; J: TRBJ1-5; size: NA; DNA: TGTGCCAGCAGCTTAGTGGCGGGACAGCCCCAGCATTTT; CDR3: CASSLVAGQPQHF
D: TRBD1; V: TRBV27; J: TRBJ1-2; size: few; DNA: TGTGCCAGCAGGAGAGGGACAGGCGCTAACTATGGCTACACCTTC; CDR3: CASRRGTGANYGYTF
D: TRBD1; V: TRBV28; J: TRBJ2-7; size: once; DNA: TGTGCCAGCAGTTTACATGTGGGACAGGGCTACGAGCAGTACTTC; CDR3: CASSLHVGQGYEQYF